These 4 T cell receptor beta chains were sequenced from one sample in a study of Graves' ophthalmopathy and Graves' hyperthyroidism. Researchers took RNA transcripts and amplified TCR beta CDR3 regions from them. Following a first-round RT-PCR that used HTBI primers, a second-round multiplex PCR was carried out. One entry per CDR3 protein, called by TCRdb with MiXCR from the multiplex PCR reads. Of around 1.1 million distinct CDR3 sequences in the sample, less than 45% were seen once. Sequencing was done on a sample of peripheral blood or thyroid tissue (not recorded which). The receptors originated from an adult man with Graves' hyperthyroidism.

This clonotype was observed many times. The genes are TRBV19 and TRBJ1-5; TRBD1 matches at 7 bases. Germline loops: CDR1 LNHDA, CDR2 SQIVND (reference sequence). The CDR3 length is 19 residues. V lost 1 base to trimming and J lost 2 bases; unmatched junction nucleotides: 14. In DNA, the CDR3 is TGTGCCAGTAGTATAGTAATAGGTTCGGGGACAGCCGGCAATCAGCCCCAGCATTTT. It is translated as CASSIVIGSGTAGNQPQHF.

This clonotype was seen many times. The chain uses TRBV20-1 and TRBJ2-2; D unclear. The V end lost 3 bases, the J end lost 0 bases, and 11 bases lay between the germline ends. Germline lookup yields CDR1 DFQATT and CDR2 SNEGSKA (reference sequence). CDR3 size: 15 residues. Written as DNA, the CDR3 is TGCAGTGCTAGTATGTACAGCTCGAACACCGGGGAGCTGTTTTTT. Translation: CSASMYSSNTGELFF.

The genes are TRBV25-1 and TRBJ2-2, with D possibly being TRBD1 (6 bases). The CDR3 runs to 15 residues. Per germline, CDR1 MGHDK and CDR2 SYGVNS. V lost 5 bases to trimming and J lost 4 bases, with 14 bases between them. CDR3 in DNA: TGTGCCAGCAGTCGTACAGGGCTACGCACCGGGGAGCTGTTTTTT. Its protein product is CASSRTGLRTGELFF.

CDR3 bases: TGCGCCAGCAGCCAAGGACCTCCGGAGAGCAATCAGCCCCAGCATTTT. It codes for CASSQGPPESNQPQHF. The chain carries TRBV4-1 and TRBJ1-5; no firm D call. Trimming removed 1 base at V and 1 base at J, with 11 bases between. CDR3 length equals 16 residues. The germline V gene has CDR1 MGHRA and CDR2 YSYEKL.